This T cell receptor (beta chain) was found in a study of blood T cell repertoires in COVID-19. In the original workflow: From reference gene primer amplification, estimates of nucleated cell counts were derived. The method was immunoSEQ multiplex PCR; TCRdb's version includes in-frame clones alone and lacks a portion of them. V, J and clone size were drawn from that table, and D and trimming were deduced from the DNA. The table records approximately 230,000 clones, roughly four fifths of them present only once. V lost 4 bases and J lost 4, with 20 bases in between. There are 17 residues in the CDR3. Germline V lookup: CDR1 LGHNA, CDR2 YNFKEQ.

The sequencing input was peripheral blood. The receptor was derived from an elderly man with acute or convalescent COVID-19. The genes are TRBV4-2 and TRBJ1-3; D is perhaps TRBD1 (5 bases). The CDR3, as DNA: TGTGCCAGCAGCCCGGAGGCGGGAGGGGCGAGCGGAAACACCATATATTTT. This gives the protein CASSPEAGGASGNTIYF.